This T cell receptor beta chain came from a study of vaccination and CD4 T cells after COVID-19 (dated by TCRdb to the early 2020s). As for the study more broadly: The convalescent cohort included six males and four females, with two Hispanic individuals, seven Caucasians, two Asians and one multiracial person. Participants received two doses of either the Pfizer-BioNTech BNT162b2 vaccine (n=8) or the Moderna mRNA-1273 vaccine (n=2). Post-COVID blood samples from convalescent patients were collected a median of approximately 93 days after diagnosis, with a range of 35 to 161 days. Post-vaccine blood samples were collected a median of approximately eleven weeks after the second vaccine dose, ranging from roughly 13 to 241 days. For stimulating the cultures, overlapping spike peptide pools were used, derived from SARS-CoV-2 as well as from the common cold coronaviruses HCoV-NL63, HCoV-OC43 and HCoV-229E. Control cultures received a CEFX viral epitope pool as the positive control, an HIV-1 Nef peptide pool as the negative control, or no peptide. The spike-specific CD4+ TCR repertoire was compared before and after mRNA vaccination in under 11 COVID-19 convalescent patients and 4 infection-naive healthy vaccine recipients. The study at large found these results: Although the median number of SARS-CoV-2-reactive clonotypes went up from some 23 after infection to 35 to 40 after vaccination, the increase was not significant. In convalescent patients, nearly all vaccine-specific clones (304 of 307) were found to be mono-reactive for SARS-CoV-2 spike rather than cross-reactive with common cold coronaviruses. Among the post-vaccine SARS-CoV-2-reactive clones in convalescent patients, a median approximately 86% showed up only after vaccination, which suggests vaccine-specific priming. The study included relatively few convalescent patients and did not analyze early timepoints after natural infection.

The library was obtained by PCR. DNA from cultured CD4+ T cells underwent TCR sequencing with the Oncomine TCR Beta short-read assay at the Johns Hopkins FTIC core. The QIAamp micro DNA kit was used to extract genomic DNA from the cultured CD4+ T cells. The Oncomine TCR Beta libraries from cultured CD4+ T cells were pooled using unique dual indexes and then sequenced on an Illumina iSeq 100. In the paper's pipeline: Non-productive sequences were removed, and CDR3s that did not start with C, did not end with F or W, or were shorter than 7 amino acids were discarded. The MANAFEST web application identified antigen-specific clonotypes by comparing peptide-stimulated wells against reference wells and other culture wells. Positive clones required FDR below 0.05, an odds ratio above 5, and productive frequency above 0.1% in at least two of three replicate wells. Clonotypes that were significantly expanded in both SARS-CoV-2 spike wells and at least one common cold coronavirus spike condition were defined as cross-reactive. Similarity between CDR3 sequences was evaluated in R version 3.6.1 using Levenshtein distances (stringdist) and unrooted phylogenetic trees (ape). Using fastp at Q25 and MiXCR, TCRdb reprocessed the public reads and kept productive beta chains. Rows matching on CDR3 protein sequence are summarized as one entry with the most common DNA and genes. Here the V and J calls rest on TCRdb's processing, not on the authors' analysis. In this sample the table shows under 20,000 distinct CDR3 sequences, over 60% of which occur a single time. About a sixth of the sample belongs to the ten largest clones.

The germline V gene gives CDR1 as SGHVS and CDR2 as FNYEAQ. The CDR3 has 12 amino acids, counting the end cysteine and phenylalanine. Only the CDR3 part of the read is kept: 36 bases, read in frame from the first base. V drops 1 base and J drops 6 bases, leaving 7 bases in between. The sample's treatment or condition label is to be understood as: roughly 10-day PBMC culture with coronavirus spike peptide pools or control peptides (ViraFEST assay). The ViraFEST assay, used in the study, expanded antigen-specific T cells with peptide pools and then identified the expanded clonotypes through TCR sequencing. Healthy vaccine recipients had no prior SARS-CoV-2 infection, confirmed by negative nucleocapsid antibody tests before and after vaccination. Each well held some 2 million PBMCs cultured with 10 ug/ml peptide pools in IMDM containing 5% human AB serum and roughly 10 IU/ml IL-2. Half of the culture medium was replaced with fresh IL-2-containing medium on days 3 and 7. CD4+ T cells were isolated after 10 days of culture through negative selection using the EasySep CD4+ T cell isolation kit. PBMCs were separated from whole blood using Ficoll-Paque Plus gradient centrifugation and then either used fresh or cryopreserved at -140C. In general, triplicate wells were set up for every culture condition.

For this clonotype: Its antigen is currently not known. Qualities for individual bases were not recorded, and no much larger clone is one base off.

The sequencing used CD4+ T cells from blood, cultured in vitro, collected after SARS-CoV-2 vaccination. The receptor was isolated from a human donor who received a COVID-19 vaccine. The V gene is TRBV7-6 and the J gene is TRBJ2-7, with the D gene too uncertain to name. At the DNA level, the sequence is TGTGCCAGCAGCTTAGATGGGGTCGAGCAGTACTTC. This yields the protein CASSLDGVEQYF.